This T cell receptor (beta chain) was captured by sequencing in a study of CD8+CD57+ T cells in acquired aplastic anemia. From germline, CDR1 is SNHLY and CDR2 FYNNEI. This CDR3 contains 11 residues. The V gene lost 6 bases and the J gene lost 2 bases, with 5 bases spanning the gap. By flow cytometry, patients selected for sequencing had shown an expansion of CD8+CD57+ cells. Patients, without exception, had severe acquired aplastic anemia. It was genomic DNA that served as the template for profiling TCR beta VDJ and CDR3. TCRdb re-analysed the reads in MiXCR, keeping a single row per CDR3 protein. The data show more than 150,000 distinct CDR3 sequences, 48% seen once. This clonotype occurred a few times.

Sequencing was performed on sorted CD4+, CD8+, or CD8+CD57+ T cells (not recorded which) from PBMCs. The V call is TRBV2, the J call TRBJ2-7; D call uncertain. This TCR was sampled from a human donor with aplastic anemia. CDR3 coding DNA: TGTGCCAGCAGGGTCACCTACGAGCAGTACTTC. Its protein product is CASRVTYEQYF.